This T cell receptor (beta chain) stems from a study of shared clonotypes between healthy human individuals. Study-wide points: Unshared clonotypes carried lower generation probabilities than those common to all four donors. Among the subsets, naive ones generally showed larger estimated richness than memory ones.

In the case of this clone: Its matching antigen is unknown.

Once extracted for a subset, genomic DNA was divided evenly among several immunoSEQ plates. Sorted-subset replicate PCRs used 150 to 200 ng of genomic DNA. This amount corresponded to 30,000 to 35,000 T cell genomes. Assay used: immunoSEQ multiplex PCR; TCRdb lists only in-frame clones, some missing. The sample lists millions of clones, 90% to 95% seen once, with 0.3% to 0.4% in the top ten. The CDR3 contains 16 residues. V was shortened by 6 bases and J by 0 bases, with 18 bases between the two germline ends. CDR1 SQVTM and CDR2 ANQGSEA come from the germline V gene. The V gene is TRBV29-1, the J gene TRBJ2-1; tentatively, D is TRBD1 (5 bases). Sequenced input: naive CD4+ T cells from PBMCs. Subset here: CD45RA+ positively selected. This receptor was identified in a man younger than 35 in good health. Some clones in this sample may be carry-over from other donors' samples. CDR3 sequence: CSVHLLGVSSYNEQFF. CDR3 coding DNA: TGCAGCGTCCACCTTTTAGGGGTCTCCTCCTACAATGAGCAGTTCTTC.